Listed here are 22 T cell receptor beta chains from one sample, sequenced in a study of blood T cell repertoires in COVID-19. The data were produced by immunoSEQ multiplex PCR, yet TCRdb's version contains in-frame clones alone and is incomplete. Of 400,000 to 450,000 clones in the sample, approximately 91% were seen once. The specimen was peripheral blood. The receptors were sampled from a woman aged 40 to 50 with COVID-19, enrolled during active disease.

This chain links TRBV9 with TRBJ1-4; D call uncertain. Trimming took 1 base from V and 7 from J, leaving 11 bases between them. This CDR3 has 14 residues. The V gene's germline CDR1 is SGDLS and CDR2 YYNGEE. CDR3 sequence: CASSVLGGGEKLFF. The CDR3 nucleotides are TGTGCCAGCAGCGTACTTGGAGGCGGTGAAAAACTGTTTTTT.

The V call is TRBV7-2, the J call TRBJ1-2, with D hard to call. This CDR3 has 15 amino acids. V lost 5 bases and J lost 1, with 14 bases in between. CDR1 and CDR2 from the germline V gene are SGHTA and FQGNSA. CDR3 nucleotide sequence: TGTGCCAGCAGCCCAGACCCGGGGATTAACTATGGCTACACCTTC. Amino acids: CASSPDPGINYGYTF.

This clone was seen more than once but under ten times. The chain combines TRBV9 with TRBJ1-4; 9 bases are shared with TRBD1. Trimming removed 5 bases from V and 7 bases from J; junction bases left unmatched: 9. Looked up from germline, CDR1 is SGDLS and CDR2 is YYNGEE. This CDR3 is built from 15 residues. The CDR3 sequence is CASSHWGQGSEKLFF. The CDR3 bases are TGTGCCAGCAGTCATTGGGGACAGGGCTCTGAAAAACTGTTTTTT.

This sequence joins TRBV13 and TRBJ2-7; D might be TRBD2 (6 bases). The germline CDR1 and CDR2 sequences are PRHDT and FYEKMQ (reference sequence). Trimming pared 3 bases from V and 2 bases from J, leaving 11 bases between. The CDR3 runs 14 residues. The CDR3 nucleotides read TGTGCCAGCAGCTTCGGGGCGGGGACCTACGAGCAGTACTTC. Translation gives CASSFGAGTYEQYF. The full variable domain, rest sourced from reference TRBV13 and TRBJ2-7, is AAGVIQSPRHLIKEKRETATLKCYPIPRHDTVYWYQQGPGQDPQFLISFYEKMQSDKGSIPDRFSAQQFSDYHSELNMSSLELGDSALYFCASSFGAGTYEQYFGPGTRLTVT.

This clone was seen just once. V gene TRBV3-1 (or the pseudogene TRBV3-2) combines with J gene TRBJ2-3, with D maybe TRBD2 (6 bases). V was clipped by 5 bases and J by 6 bases, with 18 bases between them. The germline gives CDR1 LGHDT, CDR2 YNNKEL (reference sequence). CDR3 length: 15 amino acids. For the CDR3, the DNA is TGTGCCAGCAGCTCTCGGGACTTCGGATCCGATACGCAGTATTTT. It yields the protein CASSSRDFGSDTQYF.

The V call is TRBV9, the J call TRBJ1-4, with D hard to call. The CDR3 consists of 17 residues. Germline V gene data show CDR1 as SGDLS and CDR2 as YYNGEE. The V end lost 0 bases, the J end lost 0 bases, and 12 bases lay between the germline ends. The CDR3 region has the DNA TGTGCCAGCAGCGTAGGAGTCATACCCGCAACTAATGAAAAACTGTTTTTT. As protein: CASSVGVIPATNEKLFF.

The V and J genes are TRBV2 and TRBJ1-1; TRBD1 is a possible D gene (6 bases). CDR1 is SNHLY, CDR2 FYNNEI, per germline. V was trimmed by 8 bases and J by 4 bases, leaving 14 bases between them. This CDR3 spans 13 amino acids. This CDR3 is CASGRDIVTEAFF. The CDR3 DNA reads as TGTGCCAGCGGCCGGGACATTGTCACTGAAGCTTTCTTT.

This clone was detected a few times. J is TRBJ2-4 and V is TRBV28; 8 bases align to TRBD1. Germline-derived CDR1 and CDR2 are MDHEN and SYDVKM. The CDR3 runs 16 residues. J was trimmed by 0 bases and V by 5 bases; bases with no gene match: 6. The CDR3 protein is CASSARQGLAKNIQYF. CDR3 in DNA: TGTGCCAGCAGTGCCCGACAGGGGTTAGCCAAAAACATTCAGTACTTC.

CDR3 DNA sequence: TGTGCCAGCAGTTTAGCCGGGACAGGGGCAAACGAGCAGTACTTC. It specifies CASSLAGTGANEQYF. This chain uses TRBV28 with TRBJ2-7, with 10 bases identical to TRBD1. Germline assignment: CDR1 MDHEN and CDR2 SYDVKM. J gave up 5 bases and V 2 bases, and 6 bases lay outside the gene matches. This CDR3 contains 15 residues.

The chain recombines TRBV29-1 with TRBJ1-2; 7 bases map to TRBD1. The germline CDR1 and CDR2 sequences are SQVTM and ANQGSEA. V dropped 6 bases and J dropped 5; count of bases not matched to a gene: 9. There are 13 residues in the CDR3. The CDR3 is CSVRLTGIYGYTF. CDR3 DNA sequence: TGCAGCGTGCGATTGACAGGGATATATGGCTACACCTTC.

This sequence joins TRBV15 and TRBJ2-3; maybe TRBD1 (6 bases). The V end lost 3 bases, the J end lost 1 base, and 11 bases lay between the germline ends. This CDR3 has 15 amino acids. The germline V gene encodes CDR1 LNHNV and CDR2 YYDKDF (reference sequence). The CDR3 DNA is TGTGCCACCAGCAGGTGGACAGTTGGCACAGATACGCAGTATTTT. Its translation: CATSRWTVGTDTQYF. Full variable domain (remainder filled in from reference TRBV15 and TRBJ2-3): DAMVIQNPRYQVTQFGKPVTLSCSQTLNHNVMYWYQQKSSQAPKLLFHYYDKDFNNEADTPDNFQSRRPNTSFCFLDIRSPGLGDTAMYLCATSRWTVGTDTQYFGPGTRLTVL.

The rearrangement links TRBV19 to TRBJ1-2, with TRBD1 as a possible D gene (6 bases). The V and J ends lost 2 bases and 4 bases respectively, with 17 bases between them. Germline assignment: CDR1 LNHDA and CDR2 SQIVND (reference sequence). There are 16 residues in the CDR3. The CDR3 nucleotides read TGTGCCAGTAGTATATCTGGCAGGGGAAAAGGCTATGGCTACACCTTC. This codes for CASSISGRGKGYGYTF.

This clone was seen only once. The chain uses TRBV19 and TRBJ2-5; D is undetermined. CDR3 length: 16 residues. V was clipped by 4 bases and J by 1 base, with 16 bases between them. Germline V lookup: CDR1 LNHDA, CDR2 SQIVND (reference sequence). This CDR3 is CASSTQLLRTQETQYF. CDR3 coding DNA: TGTGCCAGTAGTACCCAACTACTGCGAACCCAAGAGACCCAGTACTTC.

The chain couples TRBV9 to TRBJ2-7, with D unclear. V dropped 3 bases and J dropped 6 bases, with 19 bases sitting between them. Germline V gives CDR1 SGDLS, CDR2 YYNGEE. The length of the CDR3 is 15 residues. CDR3 in amino acids: CASSADGPLPLEQYF. The DNA for the CDR3 is TGTGCCAGCAGCGCCGATGGCCCTCTTCCCCTCGAGCAGTACTTC.

In the case of this clone: This sample also contains other DNA sequences that code for the same CDR3. The genes are TRBV27 and TRBJ1-2; unclear D gene. Germline CDR1 and CDR2: MNHEY and SMNVEV (reference sequence). V lost 3 bases and J 5 bases, leaving 10 bases between the germline ends. The CDR3 spans 13 residues. The CDR3 DNA is TGTGCCAGCAGTTTGCGGGCCGGGTATGGCTACACCTTC. Protein sequence: CASSLRAGYGYTF.

The gene calls are TRBV7-9 and TRBJ2-5; D perhaps matches TRBD2 (5 bases). Trimming removed 0 bases at V and 5 bases at J, with 10 bases between. Germline V gives CDR1 SEHNR, CDR2 FQNEAQ (reference sequence). This CDR3 has 14 amino acids. The CDR3 region has the DNA TGTGCCAGCAGCTTAGCAGGGTCGGGGGAGACCCAGTACTTC. It is translated as CASSLAGSGETQYF.

The chain combines TRBV28 with TRBJ1-5; D is undetermined. CDR1 and CDR2 from the germline V gene are MDHEN and SYDVKM. V was trimmed by 7 bases and J by 7 bases, leaving 20 bases between them. This CDR3 has 15 residues. CDR3 protein: CASTPYQTAGQPQHF. CDR3 DNA: TGTGCCAGCACCCCTTACCAGACGGCGGGACAGCCCCAGCATTTT.

The chain combines TRBV30 with TRBJ1-5; D not resolved. Germline loops: CDR1 GTSNPN, CDR2 SVGIG (reference sequence). The CDR3 totals 15 residues. Trimming stripped 4 bases from V and 2 bases from J, with 15 bases between. The CDR3 nucleotides read TGTGCCTGGATGAGTGGGCGCGTCGGCAATCAGCCCCAGCATTTT. Translation: CAWMSGRVGNQPQHF.

The chain couples TRBV7-2 to TRBJ1-2; D not certain. V was clipped by 3 bases and J by 0 bases, with 11 bases between them. Looked up from germline, CDR1 is SGHTA and CDR2 is FQGNSA. The CDR3 consists of 15 residues. CDR3 coding DNA: TGTGCCAGCAGCTTTGCTACCGGGGCTAACTATGGCTACACCTTC. Amino acids: CASSFATGANYGYTF.

The chain couples TRBV10-3 to TRBJ2-1, with D perhaps matching TRBD2 (6 bases). Between the trimmed V and J ends, which lost 4 bases and 4 bases, there was a span of 17 bases. Per the germline V gene, CDR1 is ENHRY and CDR2 is SYGVKD. The CDR3 loop spans 16 amino acids. CDR3 bases: TGTGCCATCAGTGGTTTAGGAGGGGATGGGTACAATGAGCAGTTCTTC. Translating gives CAISGLGGDGYNEQFF.

This clone was picked up one time. The J gene is TRBJ2-1, the V gene TRBV12-3 or TRBV12-4; D is unresolved. Between the trimmed V and J ends, which lost 3 bases and 8 bases, there was a span of 11 bases. The CDR3 length is 13 residues. CDR3 loop: CASSLSRSHEQFF. The CDR3 DNA sequence: TGTGCCAGCAGTTTGTCTCGTAGCCATGAGCAGTTCTTC.

J is TRBJ2-7 and V is TRBV19; a weak D match, TRBD1 (6 bases). Germline values: CDR1 LNHDA, CDR2 SQIVND (reference sequence). V gave up 4 bases and J gave up 0 bases, with 10 bases separating them. The CDR3 covers 14 residues. The chain's CDR3 is CASSKKQGSYEQYF. In DNA form, the CDR3 reads TGTGCCAGTAGTAAAAAACAGGGCTCCTACGAGCAGTACTTC.